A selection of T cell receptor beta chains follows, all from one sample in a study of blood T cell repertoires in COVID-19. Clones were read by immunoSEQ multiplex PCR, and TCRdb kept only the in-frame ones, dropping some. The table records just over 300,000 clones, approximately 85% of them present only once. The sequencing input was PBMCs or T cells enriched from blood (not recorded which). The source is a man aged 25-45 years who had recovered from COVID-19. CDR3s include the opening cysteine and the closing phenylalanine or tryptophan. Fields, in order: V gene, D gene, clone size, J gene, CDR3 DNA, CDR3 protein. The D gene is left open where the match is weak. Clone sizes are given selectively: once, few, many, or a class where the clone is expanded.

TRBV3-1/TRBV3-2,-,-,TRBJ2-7,TGTGCCAGCAGCCAAGACCCAGGGGCATCCTACGAGCAGTACTTC,CASSQDPGASYEQYF
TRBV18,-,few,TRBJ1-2,TGTGCCAGCTCACCATCAACAGGAACGGCTAACTATGGCTACACCTTC,CASSPSTGTANYGYTF
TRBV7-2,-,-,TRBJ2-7,TGTGCCAGCAGCCCCGGAGGGACGGGCGAGCAGTACTTC,CASSPGGTGEQYF
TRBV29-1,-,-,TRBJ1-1,TGCAGCGTTGATCCGGGACTCAAGGATGAAGCTTTCTTT,CSVDPGLKDEAFF
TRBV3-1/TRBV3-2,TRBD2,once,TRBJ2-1,TGTGCCAGCAGCACGGGACTAGCGGGGGGGCGTAGGTTCTTC,CASSTGLAGGRRFF
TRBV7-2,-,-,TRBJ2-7,TGTGCCAGCAGCTTACAGGGTTACGAGCAGTACTTC,CASSLQGYEQYF
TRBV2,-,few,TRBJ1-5,TGTGCCAGCAAAGCCAGCAATCAGCCCCAGCATTTT,CASKASNQPQHF
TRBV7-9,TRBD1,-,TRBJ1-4,TGTGCCAGCAGCGACACAGGGGGCATTAAGGAAAAACTGTTTTTT,CASSDTGGIKEKLFF
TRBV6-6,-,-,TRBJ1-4,TGTGCCAGCAGTTACCCCGACAGCTATAATGAAAAACTGTTTTTT,CASSYPDSYNEKLFF
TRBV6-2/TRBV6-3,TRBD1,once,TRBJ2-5,TGTGCCAGCAGTGACAGGGGGGAGACCCAGTACTTC,CASSDRGETQYF
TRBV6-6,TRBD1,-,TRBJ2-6,TGTGCCAGCAGCCGGGAAACCCTAAAAAGGACAGGGGAGGGGGCCAACGTCCTGACTTTC,CASSRETLKRTGEGANVLTF
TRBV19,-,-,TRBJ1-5,TGTGCCAGTAGTATAGCACAGGGAAGGTATAGCAATCAGCCCCAGCATTTT,CASSIAQGRYSNQPQHF
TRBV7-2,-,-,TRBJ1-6,TGTGCCAGCACCATTTCGACAGCCCGAGATTCACCCCTCCACTTT,CASTISTARDSPLHF
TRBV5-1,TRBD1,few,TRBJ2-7,TGCGCCAGCAGCTCGGGACAGGAGTTACGTGAGCAGTACTTC,CASSSGQELREQYF
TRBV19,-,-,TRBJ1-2,TGTGCCAGTAGTATAGACCGACAGCTAACCAACTATGGCTACACCTTC,CASSIDRQLTNYGYTF
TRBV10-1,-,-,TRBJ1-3,TGCGCCAGCAGTGAGTTAAGGTCCGGGACACTTTTCCCCGGAAACACCATATATTTT,CASSELRSGTLFPGNTIYF
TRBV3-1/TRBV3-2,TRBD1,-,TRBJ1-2,TGTGCCAGCAGCCCTAACTCCGGGACAGGGGCCGGCTACACCTTC,CASSPNSGTGAGYTF
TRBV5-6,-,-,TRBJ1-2,TGTGCCAGCAGGGGGGACACAACCCCTAACTATGGCTACACCTTC,CASRGDTTPNYGYTF
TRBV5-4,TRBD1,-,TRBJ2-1,TGTGCCAGCAGCTTGAGGGACAGGGGAAAGAGGCATGAGCAGTTCTTC,CASSLRDRGKRHEQFF
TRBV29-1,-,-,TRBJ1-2,TGCAGCGCCAGAGGCGGCTATGGCTACACCTTC,CSARGGYGYTF
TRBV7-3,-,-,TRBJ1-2,TGTGCCAGCAGCTACGGGGAGAGTTATGGCTACACCTTC,CASSYGESYGYTF
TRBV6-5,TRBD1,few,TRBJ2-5,TGTGCCAGCACTTATCAGACAGGGGGCAGTGAGACCCAGTACTTC,CASTYQTGGSETQYF
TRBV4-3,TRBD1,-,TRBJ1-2,TGCGCCAGCAGCCAAGACAGGGGGGATGGCTACACCTTC,CASSQDRGDGYTF
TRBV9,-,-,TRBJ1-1,TGTGCCAGCAGCGGCCACTCGAACACTGAAGCTTTCTTT,CASSGHSNTEAFF
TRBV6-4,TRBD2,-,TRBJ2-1,TGTGCCAGCAGTGACGAGATAGCGGGGGCCAATGAGCAGTTCTTC,CASSDEIAGANEQFF
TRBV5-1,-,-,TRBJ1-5,TGCGCCAGCAGCTTGGGAGGGATGGGCAATCAGCCCCAGCATTTT,CASSLGGMGNQPQHF
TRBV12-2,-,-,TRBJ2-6,TGTGCAAGTCGCTTAGGGTGCCTTTGCGCACCAAACCCAACTGGGGCCAACGTCCTGACTTTC,CASRLGCLCAPNPTGANVLTF
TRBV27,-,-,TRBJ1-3,TGTGCCAGCAGTTTATCTCGGGGGGGAAACACCATATATTTT,CASSLSRGGNTIYF
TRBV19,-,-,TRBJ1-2,TGTGCCAGTAGTCGACGTGGGGGGGCTGATGGCTACACCTTC,CASSRRGGADGYTF
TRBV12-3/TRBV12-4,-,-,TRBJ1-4,TGTGCCAGCAGTACAGGGTCGGGAGAAAAACTGTTTTTT,CASSTGSGEKLFF
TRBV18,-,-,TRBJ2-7,TGTGCCAGCTCACCACAAGACTCGTCCTACGAGCAGTACTTC,CASSPQDSSYEQYF
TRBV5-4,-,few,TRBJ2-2,TGTGCCAGCAGCTTGGACTCCCCGAACACCGGGGAGCTGTTTTTT,CASSLDSPNTGELFF
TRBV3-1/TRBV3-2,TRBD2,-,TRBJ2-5,TGTGCCAGCAGCCAAGACAGCGGGGGGTCCACAATGGCAGTCGAGACCCAGTACTTC,CASSQDSGGSTMAVETQYF
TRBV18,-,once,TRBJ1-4,TGTGCCAGCTCACCAGCGGGGGGCGAAGAAAAACTGTTTTTT,CASSPAGGEEKLFF
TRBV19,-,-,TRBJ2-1,TGTGCCAGTAGGCGAGGACTGAACTCCTACAATGAGCAGTTCTTC,CASRRGLNSYNEQFF
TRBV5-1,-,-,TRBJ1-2,TGCGCCAGCAATCCTTGGGTGGACAGTAACTATGGCTACACCTTC,CASNPWVDSNYGYTF
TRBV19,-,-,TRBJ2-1,TGTGCCAGTAGCCGGATTCGCAGGGGCCCCTACAATGAGCAGTTCTTC,CASSRIRRGPYNEQFF
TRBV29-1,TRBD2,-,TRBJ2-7,TGCAGCGTTGGCGGGGGTTCCTACGAGCAGTACTTC,CSVGGGSYEQYF
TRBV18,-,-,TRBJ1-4,TGTGCCAGCTCATGGACAGTTCGCGATGAAAAACTGTTTTTT,CASSWTVRDEKLFF
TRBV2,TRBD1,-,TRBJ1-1,TGTGCCAGCAAGGGGCCTAGAGACAGGGTGAGTTTGGGAATGAACACTGAAGCTTTCTTT,CASKGPRDRVSLGMNTEAFF
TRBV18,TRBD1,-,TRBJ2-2,TGTGCCAGTACGATCCGGGACAGGGATTCCGGGGAGCTGTTTTTT,CASTIRDRDSGELFF
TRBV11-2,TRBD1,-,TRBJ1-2,TGTGCCAGCAGCTTAATGCCAGACAGGGGGTCCTATGGCTACACCTTC,CASSLMPDRGSYGYTF
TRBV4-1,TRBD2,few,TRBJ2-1,TGCGCCAGCAGCCATCAGCGGGGTTTCGACAATGAGCAGTTCTTC,CASSHQRGFDNEQFF
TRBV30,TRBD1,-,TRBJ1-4,TGTGCCTGGAGGGGACAGGGTAATGAAAAACTGTTTTTT,CAWRGQGNEKLFF
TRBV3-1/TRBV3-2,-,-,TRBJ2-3,TGTGCCAGCAGCCTCCGGGACAACACAGATACGCAGTATTTT,CASSLRDNTDTQYF
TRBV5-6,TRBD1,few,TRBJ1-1,TGTGCCAGCAGCTTACAGGGGGCTTACACTGAAGCTTTCTTT,CASSLQGAYTEAFF
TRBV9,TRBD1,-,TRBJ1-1,TGTGCCAGCAACCCGGGACAGGGGGTGAACACTGAAGCTTTCTTT,CASNPGQGVNTEAFF
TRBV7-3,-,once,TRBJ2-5,TGTGCCAGCAGCCCCGGGTCCCAAGAGACCCAGTACTTC,CASSPGSQETQYF
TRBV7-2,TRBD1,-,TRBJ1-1,TGTGCCAGCAGCTCGGTAGACAGGGGTAACACTGAAGCTTTCTTT,CASSSVDRGNTEAFF